The source of this T cell receptor (beta chain) is a study of blood T cells in healthy people across ages. A sample-barcoded 5' primer and a J-beta primer mix were used in a second PCR of about 7 to 12 cycles. TCRdb re-derived calls from the 5' RACE reads in MiXCR, one entry per CDR3 protein. This table holds more than 500,000 distinct CDR3 sequences, 25% to 30% found once. This clonotype has ten or more counts. Isolation of PBMCs gave at least 7 million cells per sample. The CDR3 loop spans 13 amino acids. V lost 6 bases to trimming and J lost 7 bases; unmatched junction nucleotides: 0. The sequence came from a woman between 65 and 79 years old in good health. The sequenced sample consisted of blood. This sequence joins TRBV12-3 or TRBV12-4 and TRBJ2-1, with TRBD2 matching over 13 bases. The CDR3 here is CASRLAGGNEQFF. Written as DNA, the CDR3 is TGTGCCAGCAGACTAGCGGGGGGGAATGAGCAGTTCTTC.